Presented here are 16 T cell receptor beta chains from one specimen sequenced in a study of cytomegalovirus exposure and HLA in healthy donors. PCR involved 60 Vbeta and 13 Jbeta primers. The table came from immunoSEQ multiplex PCR; TCRdb's copy has only in-frame clones and leaves some out. This sample has 150,000 to 200,000 clones, with more than 70% found just once. Material: PBMCs. These TCRs come from a man aged 30 to 39 in good health and CMV-seronegative.

The genes are TRBV4-1 and TRBJ2-5, with a weak D call TRBD2 (6 bases). Germline CDR1 MGHRA, CDR2 YSYEKL. This CDR3 comprises 15 residues. Trimming left V 1 base short and J 4 bases short, with 13 bases between. The CDR3 is CASSQALAKGETQYF. Here the CDR3 DNA reads TGCGCCAGCAGCCAAGCGCTAGCGAAGGGAGAGACCCAGTACTTC.

V and J are TRBV7-9 and TRBJ1-5; D gene ambiguous. V was trimmed by 4 bases and J by 6 bases, leaving 16 bases between them. The length of the CDR3 is 15 residues. CDR1 SEHNR and CDR2 FQNEAQ come from the germline V gene (reference sequence). This chain's CDR3 is CASSSAGEAGQPQHF. In DNA, the CDR3 is TGTGCCAGCAGCTCCGCCGGAGAGGCGGGTCAGCCCCAGCATTTT.

The CDR3 nucleotides are TGTGCCAGTCGGCAGCGCTCAGGGTCAGGGGCCGGGGAGCTGTTTTTT. Amino acid sequence: CASRQRSGSGAGELFF. The V and J genes are TRBV27 and TRBJ2-2, with D possibly matching TRBD1 (6 bases). V shed 9 bases and J shed 6 bases, with 23 bases lying between them. The CDR3 has 16 residues. The germline CDR1 and CDR2 sequences are MNHEY and SMNVEV (reference sequence).

V usage is TRBV19 and J usage is TRBJ2-5; unclear D gene. The germline V and J ends were trimmed by 6 bases and 5 bases, with 7 bases remaining between them. CDR3 length: 11 residues. Germline V gives CDR1 LNHDA, CDR2 SQIVND (reference sequence). In DNA, the CDR3 is TGTGCCAGTAGGTTCGCGGAGACCCAGTACTTC. The encoded protein is CASRFAETQYF. Based on the CDR3 plus reference TRBV19 and TRBJ2-5, the full variable domain is DGGITQSPKYLFRKEGQNVTLSCEQNLNHDAMYWYRQDPGQGLRLIYYSQIVNDFQKGDIAEGYSVSREKKESFPLTVTSAQKNPTAFYLCASRFAETQYFGPGTRLLVL.

The sample holds one count of this clone. V usage is TRBV19 and J usage is TRBJ2-7; 11 bases are shared with TRBD2. Germline CDR1 is LNHDA and CDR2 is SQIVND (reference sequence). This CDR3 contains 18 residues. V lost 3 bases, J lost 7 bases, and 17 bases stayed unmatched. The CDR3 here is CASSMPEASGGLAEEQYF. The CDR3 nucleotides are TGTGCCAGTAGTATGCCGGAGGCTAGCGGGGGGCTGGCTGAAGAGCAGTACTTC.

The chain couples TRBV18 to TRBJ2-1; possible D gene TRBD2, 5 bases. This CDR3 is 16 amino acids long. CDR1 is KGHSH, CDR2 LQKENI, per germline. The ends were cut back, 3 bases at V and 7 bases at J, with 19 bases in the middle. CDR3: CASSPYSGFRGNEQFF. The DNA of the CDR3 is TGTGCCAGCTCACCGTACTCGGGATTCCGGGGAAATGAGCAGTTCTTC. Supplemented by reference TRBV18 and TRBJ2-1, the full variable domain reads NAGVMQNPRHLVRRRGQEARLRCSPMKGHSHVYWYRQLPEEGLKFMVYLQKENIIDESGMPKERFSAEFPKEGPSILRIQQVVRGDSAAYFCASSPYSGFRGNEQFFGPGTRLTVL.

V and J are TRBV14 and TRBJ2-1; the match to TRBD2 covers 9 bases. The CDR3 loop spans 18 amino acids. In germline, CDR1 is SGHDN, CDR2 FVKESK. J was trimmed by 8 bases and V by 1 base; bases with no gene match: 15. CDR3 sequence: CASSQAMTSGTRGDEQFF. The CDR3 nucleotides read TGTGCCAGCAGCCAAGCGATGACTAGCGGCACCCGGGGCGATGAGCAGTTCTTC.

This rearrangement joins TRBV28 to TRBJ2-5, with 11 bases aligning to TRBD2. Per germline, CDR1 MDHEN and CDR2 SYDVKM. The CDR3 length is 18 residues. The J segment lost 5 bases and the V segment lost 5 bases, leaving 16 bases of the junction unmatched. Here the CDR3 DNA reads TGTGCCAGCAGTGTACGGGGGACTAGCGGACTCCGGGGCGAGACCCAGTACTTC. It is translated as CASSVRGTSGLRGETQYF.

This clone was seen more than once but under ten times. This CDR3 is CASSPARDRTGYGYTF. The CDR3 region has the DNA TGTGCCAGCAGCCCCGCCCGGGACAGAACGGGCTATGGCTACACCTTC. The chain uses TRBV11-1 and TRBJ1-2; the match to TRBD1 covers 7 bases. Trimming removed 5 bases from V and 4 bases from J; junction bases left unmatched: 13. The germline V gene encodes CDR1 SGHAT and CDR2 FQDESV (reference sequence). The CDR3 length is 16 residues. Full variable domain (outside the CDR3, taken from reference TRBV11-1 and TRBJ1-2): EAEVAQSPRYKITEKSQAVAFWCDPISGHATLYWYRQILGQGPELLVQFQDESVVDDSQLPKDRFSAERLKGVDSTLKIQPAELGDSAMYLCASSPARDRTGYGYTFGSGTRLTVV.

The genes are TRBV10-3 and TRBJ2-2; 14 nucleotides match TRBD2. The CDR3 runs to 17 residues. Trimming cost V 11 bases and J 4 bases; bases outside gene matches: 12. Germline CDR1 ENHRY, CDR2 SYGVKD. The CDR3: CALRGTSGSSATGELFF. In DNA, the CDR3 is TGTGCCTTAAGAGGGACTAGCGGGAGTTCGGCCACCGGGGAGCTGTTTTTT.

The gene calls are TRBV4-2 and TRBJ2-7; D is possibly TRBD2 (6 bases). V dropped 2 bases and J dropped 7 bases, with 18 bases sitting between them. Germline CDR1 LGHNA, CDR2 YNFKEQ. This CDR3 contains 15 residues. This CDR3 is CASSQIREAHEEQYF. CDR3 DNA sequence: TGTGCCAGCAGCCAAATAAGGGAGGCGCATGAGGAGCAGTACTTC.

The chain joins TRBV5-4 to TRBJ2-5, with 7 bases identical to TRBD2. After removal of 5 bases from V and 1 base from J, the junction contained 5 bases not matched to a gene. Germline CDR1 is SGHNT and CDR2 is YYREEE (reference sequence). CDR3 length: 14 residues. The chain's CDR3 is CASRARLAQETQYF. The CDR3 coding sequence is TGTGCCAGCAGGGCCAGACTAGCCCAAGAGACCCAGTACTTC.

This clone has only one observation. V is TRBV7-2 and J is TRBJ2-7; TRBD2 matches 8 bases. CDR1 and CDR2 from the germline V gene are SGHTA and FQGNSA. This CDR3 contains 15 residues. The V gene end was trimmed by 1 base and the J gene end by 3 bases; junction bases not matched to a gene: 5. CDR3 DNA: TGTGCCAGCAGCTTAGTAAGCGGGAGTGTCTACGAGCAGTACTTC. Protein sequence: CASSLVSGSVYEQYF.

The CDR3 loop reads CASSVTSGGAGEQFF. DNA of the CDR3: TGTGCCAGCAGTGTGACTAGCGGGGGGGCCGGTGAGCAGTTCTTC. The chain uses TRBV6-4 and TRBJ2-1, with TRBD2 matching over 14 bases. The CDR3 totals 15 residues. Trimming at V came to 4 bases and at J to 9 bases, leaving 5 bases not matched to a gene. Germline loops: CDR1 MRHNA, CDR2 SNTAGT.

The genes are TRBV5-3 and TRBJ1-4, with D possibly matching TRBD1 (6 bases). TRBV5-3 is an open reading frame whose function is uncertain. The CDR3 is 15 residues long. The V and J ends lost 5 bases and 1 base respectively, with 12 bases between them. CDR3 residues: CARSLDRKTNEKLFF. CDR3 coding DNA: TGTGCCAGAAGTTTAGACAGGAAAACTAATGAAAAACTGTTTTTT.

V gene TRBV5-1 combines with J gene TRBJ1-2; no clear D gene. The CDR3 consists of 13 residues. Germline V gene sequence: CDR1 SGHRS, CDR2 YFSETQ. Between the trimmed V and J ends, which lost 2 bases and 4 bases, there was a span of 9 bases. The CDR3 here is CASSFDSSYGYTF. The CDR3 nucleotides read TGCGCCAGCAGCTTTGACTCTTCCTATGGCTACACCTTC.